The rows below give T cell receptor beta chains drawn from one sample of a study of blood T cell repertoires in COVID-19. Measured with immunoSEQ multiplex PCR; TCRdb has only the in-frame clones, and not every one. The profile shows about 300,000 clones, around 86% of them singletons. The specimen sequenced was peripheral blood. The origin of the receptors is a human donor in a cohort sampled during active COVID-19. The CDR3 runs from the conserved cysteine through the conserved F or W. D genes are given only for firm matches. Only some rows state a clone size, as once, few, many or a class for expanded clones.

v_gene	j_gene	abundance	d_gene	CDR3nt	CDR3aa
TRBV7-9	TRBJ2-1	NA	NA	TGTGCCAGCAGCTTAGAACAGACAATGAACGGTGAGCAGTTCTTC	CASSLEQTMNGEQFF
TRBV27	TRBJ1-1	NA	TRBD1	TGTGCCACAAGGGACAGGTCGGGGACGAACACTGAAGCTTTCTTT	CATRDRSGTNTEAFF
TRBV5-1	TRBJ1-4	NA	NA	TGCGCCAGCAGCTCCCCGGGTGAAAAACTGTTTTTT	CASSSPGEKLFF
TRBV7-2	TRBJ2-5	NA	NA	TGTGCCAGCAACGTAAACCTACAAGAGACCCAGTACTTC	CASNVNLQETQYF
TRBV7-3	TRBJ2-3	NA	TRBD2	TGTGCCAGCAGCTTCACGAGGGTGGCGGGAGGGGCCGATACGCAGTATTTT	CASSFTRVAGGADTQYF
TRBV19	TRBJ2-5	NA	NA	TGTGCCAGTAGGGACAGACAAGAGACCCAGTACTTC	CASRDRQETQYF
TRBV19	TRBJ2-3	many	TRBD1	TGTGCCAGCCAAAGGACAGGCCTTAGCACAGATACGCAGTATTTT	CASQRTGLSTDTQYF
TRBV4-3	TRBJ2-7	many	TRBD2	TGCGCCAGCAGCCAAGCTTGGGAGGGAGCGGGCTACGAGCAGTACTTC	CASSQAWEGAGYEQYF
TRBV11-2	TRBJ1-1	NA	NA	TGTGCCAGCACCAACATGAACACTGAAGCTTTCTTT	CASTNMNTEAFF
TRBV30	TRBJ2-1	NA	TRBD2	TGTGCCTGGAGTGTAGGGACTAGCGGGTACAATGAGCAGTTCTTC	CAWSVGTSGYNEQFF
TRBV6-5	TRBJ1-5	NA	NA	TGTGCCAGCCGGACTACCCAGCCCCAGCATTTT	CASRTTQPQHF
TRBV7-6	TRBJ2-2	NA	TRBD2	TGTGCCAGCAGCCGTGGACTAGCGGGAGCTCCCGGGGAGCTGTTTTTT	CASSRGLAGAPGELFF
TRBV24-1	TRBJ2-2	NA	TRBD1	TGTGCCACCAGTGTGAAGGGACAGGGGGATACCGGGGAGCTGTTTTTT	CATSVKGQGDTGELFF
TRBV30	TRBJ2-1	once	NA	TGTGCCTGGACCGACAGCCTCTCCTACAATGAGCAGTTCTTC	CAWTDSLSYNEQFF
TRBV19	TRBJ2-6	few	TRBD2	TGTGCCAGTAGTATACAGAGCGGGAGTACTGGGGCCAACGTCCTGACTTTC	CASSIQSGSTGANVLTF
TRBV18	TRBJ2-3	few	NA	TGTGCCAGCTCACCACTAGGCTTCGGGGATACGCAGTATTTT	CASSPLGFGDTQYF
TRBV5-6	TRBJ1-3	NA	NA	TGTGCCAGCAGCCGCCGGGGGACTCTGGCTGGAAACACCATATATTTT	CASSRRGTLAGNTIYF
TRBV25-1	TRBJ1-5	NA	NA	TGTGCCAGCAGTGTCCGGGGGGGGCGTCCTTCGGATCAGCCCCAGCATTTT	CASSVRGGRPSDQPQHF
TRBV28	TRBJ1-5	NA	NA	TGTGCCAGCAGGCCGTCACAGGGAGGGCAGCCCCAGCATTTT	CASRPSQGGQPQHF
TRBV6-5	TRBJ2-1	NA	TRBD1	TGTGCCAGCGCAAAGACAGGGAACAATGAGCAGTTCTTC	CASAKTGNNEQFF
TRBV18	TRBJ2-7	NA	NA	TGTGCCAGCTCATCGACAGGCTCCGGCTCCTACGAGCAGTACTTC	CASSSTGSGSYEQYF
TRBV19	TRBJ2-2	NA	NA	TGTGCCAGTAGTATAAAACCGCGGTTACCCGGGGAGCTGTTTTTT	CASSIKPRLPGELFF
TRBV9	TRBJ2-5	NA	NA	TGTGCCAGCAGCGTAACGGTCGGGGAGACCCAGTACTTC	CASSVTVGETQYF
TRBV4-1	TRBJ2-1	NA	NA	TGCGCCAGCAGCCAAGAATTTCAGGGGTATGAGCAGTTCTTC	CASSQEFQGYEQFF
TRBV28	TRBJ1-2	NA	NA	TGTGCCAGCAACAAGGGGGGGGCGCTGGGCTACACCTTC	CASNKGGALGYTF
TRBV2	TRBJ2-3	once	NA	TGTGCCAGCAGTGAAGGGTCGACTAGCACAGATACGCAGTATTTT	CASSEGSTSTDTQYF
TRBV7-2	TRBJ2-1	NA	NA	TGTGCCAGCAGCTCAAGAATGGTAGGGGGCTACAATGAGCAGTTCTTC	CASSSRMVGGYNEQFF